This is a list of T cell receptor beta chains from one sample in a study of control samples from healthy donors and cancer patients. Here immunoSEQ multiplex PCR was the method, and the copy in TCRdb shows in-frame clones only, minus some. The sample includes around 250,000 clones, approximately 80% of them seen just once. Sequencing was done on a sample of PBMCs. The receptor source for this set is a woman between 55 and 75 years old with lung cancer. Both conserved end residues are part of each CDR3. Each record gives: D gene, J gene, V gene, clone size, CDR3 DNA, CDR3 protein. D genes are given only for firm matches. Clone size is shown for a subset of rows, as once, few, many or a class of expanded clone.

NA | TRBJ2-7 | TRBV12-3/TRBV12-4 | NA | TGTGCCAGCACCCCCGGGAGCGAGCAGTACTTC | CASTPGSEQYF
TRBD2 | TRBJ2-6 | TRBV5-1 | NA | TGCGCCAGCAGCTTGGCGGGGGGTAGCTCTGGGGCCAACGTCCTGACTTTC | CASSLAGGSSGANVLTF
NA | TRBJ2-7 | TRBV7-9 | NA | TGTGCCAGCACCGATACACGTCTCAACACCTACGAGCAGTACTTC | CASTDTRLNTYEQYF
NA | TRBJ1-4 | TRBV5-1 | NA | TGCGCCAGCAGCCCATTACGGGGGGGCGCATCTAATGAAAAACTGTTTTTT | CASSPLRGGASNEKLFF
TRBD1 | TRBJ1-5 | TRBV19 | NA | TGTGCCAGTAGTTCCCGGGACAGGGGAGAGAATCAGCCCCAGCATTTT | CASSSRDRGENQPQHF
NA | TRBJ1-2 | TRBV6-4 | NA | TGTGCCAGCAGTGACTCCCCAGGCCGCTATGGCTACACCTTC | CASSDSPGRYGYTF
TRBD2 | TRBJ2-1 | TRBV18 | NA | TGTGCCAGCTCACCACCGGCTAGCGGGGGGAGCTCCTACAATGAGCAGTTCTTC | CASSPPASGGSSYNEQFF
TRBD1 | TRBJ2-2 | TRBV6-5 | NA | TGTGCCAGCACTAGGGACAGGGGAAGTGCCGGGGAGCTGTTTTTT | CASTRDRGSAGELFF
NA | TRBJ1-3 | TRBV11-2 | NA | TGTGCCAGCAGCCTCGTACGAGGGAGTACGTCCGGAAACACCATATATTTT | CASSLVRGSTSGNTIYF
NA | TRBJ1-5 | TRBV3-1/TRBV3-2 | NA | TGTGCCAGCAGCTATATCGGAAATCAGCCCCAGCATTTT | CASSYIGNQPQHF
NA | TRBJ2-1 | TRBV11-3 | NA | TGTGCCAGCAGCCTAGACCGTAGCTCCTACAATGAGCAGTTCTTC | CASSLDRSSYNEQFF
NA | TRBJ1-5 | TRBV6-1 | NA | TGTGCCAGCAGTGAAACGGGGCGTCAGCCCCAGCATTTT | CASSETGRQPQHF
TRBD1 | TRBJ1-2 | TRBV9 | NA | TGTGCCAGCAGCGTAGACCCCCTGTGGGACAGGGGGGGAGGCTACACCTTC | CASSVDPLWDRGGGYTF
NA | TRBJ2-3 | TRBV28 | NA | TGTGCCAGCAGTTTTCCTCTGAGGGGACCAGATACGCAGTATTTT | CASSFPLRGPDTQYF
NA | TRBJ1-3 | TRBV11-2 | NA | TGTGCCAGCAGCCAGACCCGTGGACTGGGAAACACCATATATTTT | CASSQTRGLGNTIYF
TRBD1 | TRBJ1-2 | TRBV7-2 | NA | TGTGCCAGCAGCAGACCAGGGGGCGCCTATGGCTACACCTTC | CASSRPGGAYGYTF
TRBD1 | TRBJ1-1 | TRBV10-3 | NA | TGTGCCATCAGAGTAGACAGGGGTGGAACTGAAGCTTTCTTT | CAIRVDRGGTEAFF
NA | TRBJ2-3 | TRBV7-3 | medium-sized | TGTGCCAGCAGCCCCCAGTCTAGCGGCACAGATACGCAGTATTTT | CASSPQSSGTDTQYF
TRBD2 | TRBJ2-1 | TRBV9 | NA | TGTGCCAGCAGCGACGGGACTAGCGGATACAATGAGCAGTTCTTC | CASSDGTSGYNEQFF
TRBD1 | TRBJ2-2 | TRBV11-2 | few | TGTGCCAGCAGCCATTACAGGGGGGTCAACACCGGGGAGCTGTTTTTT | CASSHYRGVNTGELFF
TRBD1 | TRBJ2-5 | TRBV12-5 | once | TGTGCTAGTGGTTTAGGGGGCCTAGTCCAAGAGACCCAGTACTTC | CASGLGGLVQETQYF
TRBD1 | TRBJ1-2 | TRBV5-4 | NA | TGTGCCAGCAGTCGTGACAGGGGGCCGGGGGGCTACACCTTC | CASSRDRGPGGYTF
NA | TRBJ2-2 | TRBV7-8 | few | TGTGCCAGCAGCGCCACCGGGGGAACGAACACCGGGGAGCTGTTTTTT | CASSATGGTNTGELFF
TRBD1 | TRBJ1-2 | TRBV19 | NA | TGTGCCAGTAGCGGGGACAGGGGTATCTATGGCTACACCTTC | CASSGDRGIYGYTF
TRBD2 | TRBJ2-7 | TRBV5-1 | NA | TGCGCCAGCAGCTTGGACGCGGGGGGGAGCTTTAACGAGCAGTACTTC | CASSLDAGGSFNEQYF
TRBD1 | TRBJ2-7 | TRBV4-1 | NA | TGCGCCAGCAGCCAAGTCCTAGGGACAGAGTACGAGCAGTACTTC | CASSQVLGTEYEQYF